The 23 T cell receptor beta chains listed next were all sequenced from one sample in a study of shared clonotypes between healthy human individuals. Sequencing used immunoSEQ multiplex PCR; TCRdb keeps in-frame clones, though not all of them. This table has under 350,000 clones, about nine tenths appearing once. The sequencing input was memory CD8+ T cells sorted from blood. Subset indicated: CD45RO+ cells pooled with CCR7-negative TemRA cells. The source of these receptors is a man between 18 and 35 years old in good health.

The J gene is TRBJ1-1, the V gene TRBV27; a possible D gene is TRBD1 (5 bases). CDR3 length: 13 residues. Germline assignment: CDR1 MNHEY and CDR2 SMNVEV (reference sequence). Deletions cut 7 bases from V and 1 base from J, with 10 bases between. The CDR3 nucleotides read TGTGCCAGCAATCGGGGGTCGAACACTGAAGCTTTCTTT. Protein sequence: CASNRGSNTEAFF.

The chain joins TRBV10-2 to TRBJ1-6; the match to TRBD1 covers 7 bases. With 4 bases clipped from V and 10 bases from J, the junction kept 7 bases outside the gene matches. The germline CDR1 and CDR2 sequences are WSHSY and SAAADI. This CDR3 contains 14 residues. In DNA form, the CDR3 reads TGCGCCAGCAGTGCTACAGGGGTCCAGTCACCCCTCCACTTT. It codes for CASSATGVQSPLHF.

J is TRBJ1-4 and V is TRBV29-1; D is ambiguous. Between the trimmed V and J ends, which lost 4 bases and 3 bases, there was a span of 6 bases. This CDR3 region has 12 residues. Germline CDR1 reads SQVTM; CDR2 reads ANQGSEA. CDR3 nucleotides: TGCAGCGTTGCACAGCCTAATGAAAAACTGTTTTTT. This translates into CSVAQPNEKLFF.

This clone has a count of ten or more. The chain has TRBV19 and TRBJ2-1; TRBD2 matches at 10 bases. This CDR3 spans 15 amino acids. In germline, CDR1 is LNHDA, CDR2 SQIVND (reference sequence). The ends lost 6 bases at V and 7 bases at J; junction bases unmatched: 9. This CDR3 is CASRPAGGPGNEQFF. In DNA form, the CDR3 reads TGTGCCAGTAGGCCAGCGGGGGGGCCTGGAAATGAGCAGTTCTTC.

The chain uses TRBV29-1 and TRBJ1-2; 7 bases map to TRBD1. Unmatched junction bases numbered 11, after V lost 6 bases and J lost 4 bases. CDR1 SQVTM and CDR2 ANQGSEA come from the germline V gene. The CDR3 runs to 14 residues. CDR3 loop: CSVTGTRGSYGYTF. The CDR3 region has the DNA TGCAGCGTGACCGGGACCAGGGGGTCCTATGGCTACACCTTC.

CDR3 amino acids: CASSLATGTGTEQYF. The DNA of the CDR3 is TGCGCCAGCAGCCTCGCGACCGGGACAGGAACCGAGCAGTACTTC. The V gene is TRBV4-1, the J gene TRBJ2-7; TRBD1 agrees at 8 bases. V shed 4 bases and J 6 bases; nucleotides not matched to a gene: 11. This CDR3 region has 15 residues. CDR1 MGHRA and CDR2 YSYEKL come from the germline V gene.

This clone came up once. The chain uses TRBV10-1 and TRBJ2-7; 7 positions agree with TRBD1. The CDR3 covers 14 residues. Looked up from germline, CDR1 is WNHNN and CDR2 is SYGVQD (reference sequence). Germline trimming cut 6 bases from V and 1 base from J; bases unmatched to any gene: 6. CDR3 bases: TGCGCCAGCAGCAGGACAGGCAGGTCCTACGAGCAGTACTTC. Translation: CASSRTGRSYEQYF.

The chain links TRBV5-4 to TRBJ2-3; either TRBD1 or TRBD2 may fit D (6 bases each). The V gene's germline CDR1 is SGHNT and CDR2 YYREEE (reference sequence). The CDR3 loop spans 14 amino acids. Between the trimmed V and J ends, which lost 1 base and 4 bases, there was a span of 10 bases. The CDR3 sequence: CASSLMGGPDTQYF. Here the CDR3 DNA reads TGTGCCAGCAGCTTGATGGGGGGCCCAGATACGCAGTATTTT. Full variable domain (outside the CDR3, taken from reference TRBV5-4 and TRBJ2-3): ETGVTQSPTHLIKTRGQQVTLRCSSQSGHNTVSWYQQALGQGPQFIFQYYREEENGRGNFPPRFSGLQFPNYSSELNVNALELDDSALYLCASSLMGGPDTQYFGPGTRLTVL.

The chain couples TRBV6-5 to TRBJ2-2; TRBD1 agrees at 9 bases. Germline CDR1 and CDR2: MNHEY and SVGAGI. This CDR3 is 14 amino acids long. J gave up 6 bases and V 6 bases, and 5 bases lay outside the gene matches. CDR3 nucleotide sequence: TGTGCCAGCAGCTTACAGGGGGCCGCCGGGGAGCTGTTTTTT. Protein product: CASSLQGAAGELFF.

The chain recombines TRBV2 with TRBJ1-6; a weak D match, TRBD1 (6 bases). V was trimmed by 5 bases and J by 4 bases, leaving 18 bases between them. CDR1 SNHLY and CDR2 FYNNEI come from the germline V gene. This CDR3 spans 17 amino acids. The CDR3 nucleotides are TGTGCCAGCAGTAAAAGACAGGTAGAGGGGTATAATTCACCCCTCCACTTT. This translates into CASSKRQVEGYNSPLHF. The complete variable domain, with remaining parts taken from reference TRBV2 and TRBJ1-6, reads EPEVTQTPSHQVTQMGQEVILRCVPISNHLYFYWYRQILGQKVEFLVSFYNNEISEKSEIFDDQFSVERPDGSNFTLKIRSTKLEDSAMYFCASSKRQVEGYNSPLHFGNGTRLTVT.

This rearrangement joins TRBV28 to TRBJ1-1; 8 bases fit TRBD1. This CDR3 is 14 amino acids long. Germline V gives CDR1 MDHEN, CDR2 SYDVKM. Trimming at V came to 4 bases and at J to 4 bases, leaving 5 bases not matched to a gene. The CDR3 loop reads CASSSGGAITEAFF. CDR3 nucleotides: TGTGCCAGCAGTTCAGGGGGCGCAATCACTGAAGCTTTCTTT.

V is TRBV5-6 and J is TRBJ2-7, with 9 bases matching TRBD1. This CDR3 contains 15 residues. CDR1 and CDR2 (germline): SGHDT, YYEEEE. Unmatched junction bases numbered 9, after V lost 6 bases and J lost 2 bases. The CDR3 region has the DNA TGTGCCAGCACCACCGGGACAGGGAGGGCCTACGAGCAGTACTTC. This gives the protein CASTTGTGRAYEQYF.

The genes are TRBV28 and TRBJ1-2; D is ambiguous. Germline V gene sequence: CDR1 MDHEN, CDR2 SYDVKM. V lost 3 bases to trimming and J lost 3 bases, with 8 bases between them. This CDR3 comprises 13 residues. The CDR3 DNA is TGTGCCAGCAGTTTCTCCCGGGACTATGGCTACACCTTC. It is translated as CASSFSRDYGYTF.

The CDR3 sequence: CASGAGAARLLINYGYTF. The CDR3 nucleotides read TGTGCCAGCGGAGCGGGGGCCGCGCGTCTTCTAATAAACTATGGCTACACCTTC. V gene TRBV7-9 combines with J gene TRBJ1-2; D may be TRBD1 (6 bases). Trimming stripped 8 bases from V and 2 bases from J, with 27 bases between. CDR1 and CDR2 from the germline V gene are SEHNR and FQNEAQ (reference sequence). CDR3 length: 18 residues.

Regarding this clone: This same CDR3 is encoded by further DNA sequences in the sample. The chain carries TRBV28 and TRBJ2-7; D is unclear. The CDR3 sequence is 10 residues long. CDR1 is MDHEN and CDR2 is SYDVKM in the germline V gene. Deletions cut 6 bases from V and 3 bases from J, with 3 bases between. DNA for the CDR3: TGTGCCAGCAGCCGCTACGAGCAGTACTTC. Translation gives CASSRYEQYF.

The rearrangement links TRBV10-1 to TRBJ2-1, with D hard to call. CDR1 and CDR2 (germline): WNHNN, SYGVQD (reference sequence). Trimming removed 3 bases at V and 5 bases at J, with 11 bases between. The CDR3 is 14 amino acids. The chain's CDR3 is CASSDDFPDNEQFF. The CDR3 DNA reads TGCGCCAGCAGTGATGACTTCCCGGACAATGAGCAGTTCTTC.

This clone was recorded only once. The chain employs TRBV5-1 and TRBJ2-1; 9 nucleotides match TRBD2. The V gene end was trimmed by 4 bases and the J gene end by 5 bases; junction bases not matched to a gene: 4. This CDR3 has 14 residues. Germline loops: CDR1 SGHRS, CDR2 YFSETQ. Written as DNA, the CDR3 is TGCGCCAGCAGCAAGGGACTAGCTGACAATGAGCAGTTCTTC. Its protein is CASSKGLADNEQFF.

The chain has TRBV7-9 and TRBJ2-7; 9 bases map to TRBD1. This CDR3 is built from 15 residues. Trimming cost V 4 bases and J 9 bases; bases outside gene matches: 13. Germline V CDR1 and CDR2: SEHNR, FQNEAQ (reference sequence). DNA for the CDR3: TGTGCCAGCAGCTCCCCGGACAGGGGCTACGACGGGCAGTACTTC. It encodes CASSSPDRGYDGQYF.

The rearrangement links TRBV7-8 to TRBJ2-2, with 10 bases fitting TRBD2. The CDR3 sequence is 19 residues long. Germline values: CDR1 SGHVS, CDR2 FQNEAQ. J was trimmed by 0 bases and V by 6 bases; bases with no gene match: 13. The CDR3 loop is CASRLTPTSGPANTGELFF. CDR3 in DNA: TGTGCCAGCAGACTAACCCCGACTAGCGGGCCCGCGAACACCGGGGAGCTGTTTTTT.

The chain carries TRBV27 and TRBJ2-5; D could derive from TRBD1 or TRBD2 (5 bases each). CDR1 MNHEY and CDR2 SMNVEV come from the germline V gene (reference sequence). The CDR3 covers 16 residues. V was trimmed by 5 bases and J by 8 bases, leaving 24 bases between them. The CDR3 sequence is CASSPRLTGPKNTQYF. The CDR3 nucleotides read TGTGCCAGCAGTCCCCGCTTAACGGGGCCCAAGAACACCCAGTACTTC.

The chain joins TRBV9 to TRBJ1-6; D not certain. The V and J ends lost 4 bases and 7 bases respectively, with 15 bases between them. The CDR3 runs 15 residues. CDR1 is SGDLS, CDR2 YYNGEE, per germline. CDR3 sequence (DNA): TGTGCCAGCAGCCCCCTCGTCGGTCTGAATTCACCCCTCCACTTT. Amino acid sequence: CASSPLVGLNSPLHF.

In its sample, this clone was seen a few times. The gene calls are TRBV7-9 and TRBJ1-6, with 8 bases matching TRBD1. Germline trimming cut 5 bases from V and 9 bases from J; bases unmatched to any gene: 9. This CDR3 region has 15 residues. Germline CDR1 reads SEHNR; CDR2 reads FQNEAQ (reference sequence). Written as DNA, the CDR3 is TGTGCCAGCAGCCAAGGACAGGGACACGTTTCACCCCTCCACTTT. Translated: CASSQGQGHVSPLHF.

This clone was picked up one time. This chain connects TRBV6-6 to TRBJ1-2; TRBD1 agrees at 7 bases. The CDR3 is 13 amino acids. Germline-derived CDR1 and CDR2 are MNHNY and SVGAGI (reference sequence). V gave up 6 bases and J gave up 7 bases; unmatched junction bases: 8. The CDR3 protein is CASSLNYRGGYTF. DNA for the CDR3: TGTGCCAGCAGCCTCAACTACAGGGGTGGCTACACCTTC.